A selection of T cell receptor beta chains follows, all from one sample in a study of blood T cell repertoires in COVID-19. Here immunoSEQ multiplex PCR was the method, and the copy in TCRdb shows in-frame clones only, minus some. This table holds under 250,000 clones, around 86% found once. Sequenced sample: peripheral blood. The receptor source for this set is a man in his fifties or sixties who had recovered from COVID-19. The CDR3 runs from the conserved cysteine through the conserved F or W. The D gene is left open where the match is weak. Clone sizes are given selectively: once, few, many, or a class where the clone is expanded.

J: TRBJ1-1; V: TRBV27; D: TRBD1; size: -; CDR3: CASRPQGRETEAFF; DNA: TGTGCCAGCAGGCCACAGGGGCGTGAGACTGAAGCTTTCTTT
J: TRBJ1-5; V: TRBV20-1; D: TRBD1; size: -; CDR3: CSASGGGQGVRQPQHF; DNA: TGCAGTGCTAGTGGGGGTGGTCAGGGGGTACGTCAGCCCCAGCATTTT
J: TRBJ2-1; V: TRBV6-2/TRBV6-3; D: TRBD2; size: once; CDR3: CASSQAGGSYNEQFF; DNA: TGTGCCAGCAGCCAGGCGGGGGGCTCCTACAATGAGCAGTTCTTC
J: TRBJ1-2; V: TRBV30; D: -; size: -; CDR3: CAWSGGSRRGYTF; DNA: TGTGCCTGGTCGGGTGGCTCGCGACGAGGCTACACCTTC
J: TRBJ1-2; V: TRBV5-5; D: TRBD1; size: -; CDR3: CASSPLGQAANYGYTF; DNA: TGTGCCAGCAGCCCCCTGGGACAGGCGGCTAACTATGGCTACACCTTC
J: TRBJ2-5; V: TRBV14; D: TRBD2; size: -; CDR3: CASSPGELAVQETQYF; DNA: TGTGCCAGCAGCCCCGGGGAACTAGCGGTCCAAGAGACCCAGTACTTC
J: TRBJ2-1; V: TRBV27; D: TRBD2; size: -; CDR3: CASSPARTSGRIGEFF; DNA: TGTGCCAGCAGCCCAGCCCGGACTAGCGGGAGGATAGGGGAGTTCTTC
J: TRBJ2-5; V: TRBV30; D: -; size: -; CDR3: CAWSVSGVRETQYF; DNA: TGTGCCTGGAGTGTTTCGGGGGTCCGGGAGACCCAGTACTTC
J: TRBJ2-3; V: TRBV28; D: -; size: -; CDR3: CASNLGGRGTDTQYF; DNA: TGTGCCAGCAACCTAGGGGGGAGGGGCACAGATACGCAGTATTTT
J: TRBJ1-1; V: TRBV5-1; D: -; size: few; CDR3: CASSLVGSPTEAFF; DNA: TGCGCCAGCAGCTTGGTGGGCAGTCCCACTGAAGCTTTCTTT
J: TRBJ2-7; V: TRBV3-1/TRBV3-2; D: -; size: -; CDR3: CASSPRPTGYEQYF; DNA: TGTGCCAGCAGCCCTAGACCCACGGGGTACGAGCAGTACTTC
J: TRBJ1-5; V: TRBV19; D: -; size: -; CDR3: CASSIDSGNQPQHF; DNA: TGTGCCAGTAGTATAGATTCGGGCAATCAGCCCCAGCATTTT
J: TRBJ2-3; V: TRBV24-1; D: -; size: -; CDR3: CATSDGGASTDTQYF; DNA: TGTGCCACCAGTGATGGAGGGGCGAGCACAGATACGCAGTATTTT
J: TRBJ1-6; V: TRBV30; D: TRBD1; size: once; CDR3: CARQRTGLRNSPLHF; DNA: TGTGCCCGCCAGAGGACAGGACTACGGAATTCACCCCTCCACTTT
J: TRBJ2-1; V: TRBV7-6; D: TRBD1; size: -; CDR3: CASNNPGTGDQYEQFF; DNA: TGTGCCAGCAACAACCCCGGGACAGGGGATCAGTATGAGCAGTTCTTC
J: TRBJ1-6; V: TRBV6-6; D: -; size: -; CDR3: CASSYSDRRSGSPLHF; DNA: TGTGCCAGCAGTTACTCCGACAGGCGGAGTGGATCACCCCTCCACTTT
J: TRBJ1-1; V: TRBV28; D: -; size: -; CDR3: CASTLTVFTEAFF; DNA: TGTGCCAGCACCCTTACTGTGTTCACTGAAGCTTTCTTT
J: TRBJ2-7; V: TRBV2; D: -; size: -; CDR3: CASSRARGVNEQYF; DNA: TGTGCCAGCAGCCGAGCCAGGGGAGTCAACGAGCAGTACTTC
J: TRBJ1-3; V: TRBV4-3; D: -; size: -; CDR3: CASSQEVAGTGNTIYF; DNA: TGCGCCAGCAGCCAAGAGGTGGCAGGGACTGGAAACACCATATATTTT
J: TRBJ2-1; V: TRBV7-2; D: TRBD1; size: -; CDR3: CASSPGTAPNEQFF; DNA: TGTGCCAGCAGCCCAGGGACAGCCCCGAATGAGCAGTTCTTC
J: TRBJ1-1; V: TRBV21-1; D: -; size: -; CDR3: CASSKDTGGETEAFF; DNA: TGTGCCAGCAGCAAAGACACAGGGGGAGAGACTGAAGCTTTCTTT
J: TRBJ1-2; V: TRBV7-2; D: -; size: -; CDR3: CASSLGGQGSNYGYTF; DNA: TGTGCCAGCAGCTTAGGGGGGCAGGGGTCTAACTATGGCTACACCTTC
J: TRBJ1-5; V: TRBV28; D: -; size: -; CDR3: CASSFRGYNQPQHF; DNA: TGTGCCAGCAGTTTCAGGGGTTACAATCAGCCCCAGCATTTT
J: TRBJ2-1; V: TRBV5-1; D: TRBD2; size: -; CDR3: CASSLSGTSGYNEQFF; DNA: TGCGCCAGCAGCTTATCCGGGACTAGCGGTTACAATGAGCAGTTCTTC
J: TRBJ2-1; V: TRBV6-6; D: TRBD2; size: -; CDR3: CASSPLTGIYQRGANEQFF; DNA: TGTGCCAGCAGTCCCCTTACAGGGATATACCAGCGGGGGGCCAATGAGCAGTTCTTC
J: TRBJ2-7; V: TRBV9; D: TRBD2; size: -; CDR3: CASSVGGRAGGLDEQYF; DNA: TGTGCCAGCAGCGTAGGTGGTCGGGCGGGGGGACTGGACGAGCAGTACTTC
J: TRBJ2-1; V: TRBV7-6; D: TRBD2; size: -; CDR3: CASSLNSGSYNEQFF; DNA: TGTGCCAGCAGCTTAAACAGCGGGAGCTACAATGAGCAGTTCTTC
J: TRBJ2-1; V: TRBV5-1; D: TRBD2; size: -; CDR3: CASSPALAGSYNEQFF; DNA: TGCGCCAGCAGTCCGGCCCTAGCGGGATCTTACAATGAGCAGTTCTTC
J: TRBJ1-1; V: TRBV7-9; D: -; size: -; CDR3: CASSLIKNTEAFF; DNA: TGTGCCAGCAGCTTAATTAAGAACACTGAAGCTTTCTTT
J: TRBJ2-1; V: TRBV6-5; D: TRBD1; size: -; CDR3: CASIKSGQGRSEQFF; DNA: TGTGCCAGCATCAAGTCGGGACAGGGGCGGAGTGAGCAGTTCTTC
J: TRBJ2-3; V: TRBV9; D: TRBD2; size: -; CDR3: CASSTRGGSAGSSDTQYF; DNA: TGTGCCAGCAGCACCCGGGGGGGGTCCGCCGGGAGTTCAGATACGCAGTATTTT
J: TRBJ2-7; V: TRBV6-2/TRBV6-3; D: TRBD1; size: -; CDR3: CASSQDRAYEQYF; DNA: TGTGCCAGCAGTCAAGACAGGGCGTACGAGCAGTACTTC
J: TRBJ1-2; V: TRBV19; D: TRBD1; size: -; CDR3: CASRRQGAQDYGYTF; DNA: TGTGCCAGTAGGCGACAGGGGGCTCAGGACTATGGCTACACCTTC
J: TRBJ2-2; V: TRBV6-2/TRBV6-3; D: -; size: -; CDR3: CASSYPHLVLFF; DNA: TGTGCCAGCAGTTACCCCCACTTGGTACTGTTTTTT
J: TRBJ2-7; V: TRBV27; D: -; size: -; CDR3: CASSLSSGLEQYF; DNA: TGTGCCAGCAGTTTATCTTCAGGGCTTGAGCAGTACTTC
J: TRBJ2-7; V: TRBV4-3; D: TRBD1; size: few; CDR3: CASSQVRTGYFEQYF; DNA: TGCGCCAGCAGCCAAGTCAGGACAGGGTATTTCGAGCAGTACTTC
J: TRBJ1-2; V: TRBV5-1; D: -; size: -; CDR3: CASSLEQSNYGYTF; DNA: TGCGCCAGCAGCTTAGAACAGTCTAACTATGGCTACACCTTC
J: TRBJ2-3; V: TRBV15; D: TRBD2; size: -; CDR3: CATSRGSYGGLAGVDTQYF; DNA: TGTGCCACCAGCAGAGGCTCTTACGGTGGACTAGCGGGAGTGGATACGCAGTATTTT
J: TRBJ2-5; V: TRBV7-2; D: TRBD2; size: -; CDR3: CASSASGTSWETQYF; DNA: TGTGCCAGCAGCGCGAGCGGGACTAGCTGGGAGACCCAGTACTTC
J: TRBJ1-6; V: TRBV15; D: TRBD1; size: -; CDR3: CATSRDRDSRSYNSPLHF; DNA: TGTGCCACCAGCAGAGATCGGGACAGTCGCTCCTATAATTCACCCCTCCACTTT
J: TRBJ2-3; V: TRBV9; D: -; size: -; CDR3: CASSVGGSRDTQYF; DNA: TGTGCCAGCAGCGTAGGTGGTTCCAGGGATACGCAGTATTTT
J: TRBJ2-3; V: TRBV12-5; D: TRBD2; size: once; CDR3: CASGLSGGSAQYF; DNA: TGTGCTAGTGGTTTGTCGGGAGGCTCTGCGCAGTATTTT
J: TRBJ2-6; V: TRBV5-4; D: TRBD2; size: once; CDR3: CASSLGLAGGRSGANVLTF; DNA: TGTGCCAGCAGCTTGGGGCTAGCGGGGGGGCGCTCTGGGGCCAACGTCCTGACTTTC
J: TRBJ2-7; V: TRBV2; D: -; size: few; CDR3: CASRFWAPYEQYF; DNA: TGTGCCAGCAGGTTTTGGGCTCCTTACGAGCAGTACTTC
J: TRBJ1-2; V: TRBV19; D: -; size: -; CDR3: CASSRQGSSGYTF; DNA: TGTGCCAGTAGTCGCCAGGGCAGCTCGGGCTACACCTTC
J: TRBJ2-1; V: TRBV12-5; D: TRBD2; size: once; CDR3: CASGLMTSPYNEQFF; DNA: TGTGCTAGTGGTCTCATGACTAGCCCCTACAATGAGCAGTTCTTC
J: TRBJ1-1; V: TRBV2; D: TRBD1; size: -; CDR3: CASSEREHRGGTEAFF; DNA: TGTGCCAGCAGTGAACGCGAGCACAGGGGTGGCACTGAAGCTTTCTTT
J: TRBJ1-1; V: TRBV11-2; D: -; size: -; CDR3: CASSSSLQGKAFF; DNA: TGTGCCAGCAGCTCATCCCTTCAGGGGAAAGCTTTCTTT
J: TRBJ1-2; V: TRBV7-9; D: -; size: -; CDR3: CASSFSSGDGGYTF; DNA: TGTGCCAGCAGCTTCTCTTCAGGGGATGGAGGCTACACCTTC
J: TRBJ1-4; V: TRBV19; D: -; size: -; CDR3: CASSKSRGPTNEKLFF; DNA: TGTGCCAGTAGTAAGTCCCGAGGCCCAACTAATGAAAAACTGTTTTTT
J: TRBJ2-3; V: TRBV5-4; D: TRBD1; size: -; CDR3: CASSLGDSRDTQYF; DNA: TGTGCCAGCAGCTTGGGGGACAGTCGGGATACGCAGTATTTT
J: TRBJ1-5; V: TRBV5-6; D: TRBD1; size: once; CDR3: CASSLDRGLDGPQHF; DNA: TGTGCCAGCAGCTTGGACAGGGGGCTCGATGGGCCCCAGCATTTT
J: TRBJ2-5; V: TRBV19; D: -; size: -; CDR3: CASSKGAGQVETQYF; DNA: TGTGCCAGCTCCAAGGGGGCGGGGCAGGTGGAGACCCAGTACTTC
J: TRBJ1-5; V: TRBV28; D: TRBD1; size: -; CDR3: CASNTQGGNQPQHF; DNA: TGTGCCAGCAATACACAGGGGGGTAATCAGCCCCAGCATTTT
J: TRBJ1-3; V: TRBV6-5; D: -; size: -; CDR3: CASSKLQGTGNTIYF; DNA: TGTGCCAGCAGTAAACTCCAGGGAACCGGAAACACCATATATTTT
J: TRBJ2-2; V: TRBV5-4; D: -; size: -; CDR3: CASSLGGGAGELFF; DNA: TGTGCCAGCAGCTTAGGTGGCGGGGCCGGGGAGCTGTTTTTT
J: TRBJ2-7; V: TRBV24-1; D: -; size: many; CDR3: CATGIEQAYEQYF; DNA: TGTGCCACCGGAATTGAACAGGCCTACGAGCAGTACTTC
J: TRBJ2-7; V: TRBV4-2; D: TRBD1; size: -; CDR3: CASSQSGQGTEQYF; DNA: TGTGCCAGCAGCCAATCGGGACAGGGGACCGAGCAGTACTTC